This T cell receptor beta chain was identified during a study of T cells in Graves' hyperthyroidism and ophthalmopathy (dated by TCRdb to the late 2010s). About the full investigation: Peripheral blood was collected at initial diagnosis, before any treatment. A discovery cohort of roughly 96 patients, 43 with Graves' ophthalmopathy and about 58 with stable Graves' hyperthyroidism, was used to find distinguishing TCR V-J signatures. Prospective prediction of ophthalmopathy was tested in an independent validation cohort of approximately 19 hyperthyroidism patients and some 17 patients who later progressed to ophthalmopathy. The 100 or so discovery patients were divided at random into training and test sets in a 7:3 ratio. The study also compared thyroid tissue and blood T-cell repertoires from several Graves' hyperthyroidism patients. After sampling, hyperthyroidism patients received methimazole starting at 30 mg daily, and ophthalmopathy patients received high-dose intravenous methylprednisolone. According to the paper, TCR Vbeta CDR3 sequencing was carried out on 135 peripheral blood samples, which came from about 45 ophthalmopathy, around 75 hyperthyroidism and some 17 progressor patients.

CDR1 and CDR2 were assigned from the germline V gene (reference sequence) as LNHDA and SQIVND. CDR3 length: 15 amino acids, cysteine to phenylalanine. Only CDR3 DNA is held: 45 bases, read in frame from base 1. V was cut back by 5 bases and J by 1 base, leaving a gap of 14 bases between them. The TCR beta CDR3 regions were amplified from the RNA transcripts. For the first round of RT-PCR on the TCR CDR3, the HTBI primer set was used together with the Qiagen OneStep RT-PCR kit. Libraries were constructed in a second round of multiplex PCR, after which size selection and purification were carried out. The libraries were sequenced on an Illumina HiSeq2000 using paired-end 100 bp reads. In the source study's methods: SOAPnuke was used to process the raw data, removing reads that contained adapters or uncalled bases, had a mean Phred below 15, or lacked an exact match to the constant primer or identifier. High-quality paired reads were merged with COPE v1.2.5, and unique nucleotide sequences were defined as clonotypes. MiTCR v1.1 was used to align clonotypes to the IMGT TRBV, TRBD and TRBJ reference segments. Only V-J combinations with frequency above 0.0001, covering 99% to 99.2% of repertoires, were analysed. The TCS score was defined as the ratio of F50 (clonal expansion) to E x V (chaos), calculated using BLOSUM62-based TCRdist between CDR3 peptides within each V-J. Welch's t-statistics and random forest reduced fewer than 600 V-J features to 13, which were used in a naive Bayes classifier (R e1071). TCRdb trimmed the raw reads at Q25, called clones with MiXCR and kept productive beta chains. Identical CDR3 protein sequences are pooled into one entry, listed with their most common genes and DNA. The V and J calls, along with clone size, are taken from TCRdb and not from the paper's own processing. The sample table holds over 700,000 distinct CDR3 sequences, of which under 20% were seen once. The ten largest clones add up to 16% of the sample.

In its sample, this clonotype was seen a few times. No antigen is known for it. No much larger clonotype is one base removed from it; base qualities were not supplied. Study-wide conclusions, independent of this receptor: Most expanded thyroid clonotypes (frequency above 0.001) were also detected in blood, suggesting blood repertoires may reflect thyroid immune responses. A model built on a 13 V-J signature distinguished ophthalmopathy from stable hyperthyroidism, reaching around 90% sensitivity and about 81% specificity in cross-validation and 80%/75% in testing. No statistical method was used to set the sample size in advance, and investigators knew the group allocation. In validation, the model predicted progression to ophthalmopathy a median of roughly 6.1 months before onset, with over 60% sensitivity and about 75% specificity.

The hyperthyroidism patients were between 18 and 65 years old and newly diagnosed, with a disease duration of less than 2 months. Exclusion was applied to patients with uncontrolled infections, other autoimmune diseases, pregnancy or lactation. Diagnoses relied on clinical symptoms, serum thyroxine and TRAb, thyroid ultrasound and orbital computed tomography. Blood from progressor patients was drawn when they were first diagnosed with hyperthyroidism, before any ophthalmopathy symptoms appeared. Ficoll-Paque density gradient centrifugation was used to isolate PBMCs from about 9 ml of fresh peripheral blood. Progressor patients were initially diagnosed with Graves' hyperthyroidism and developed ophthalmopathy during follow-up. Total RNA was extracted using Trizol reagent, and RNA quality was assessed on an Agilent 2100 Bioanalyzer.

The chain was built from TRBV19 and TRBJ1-1; perhaps TRBD1 is the D gene, with 6 bases matching. Sample: blood. The clonotype was recovered from a woman between 50 and 59 years old with Graves' hyperthyroidism that later progressed to Graves' ophthalmopathy. This receptor carries the CDR3 CASSPWAGENTEAFF. The DNA reads TGTGCCAGTAGTCCTTGGGCAGGGGAGAACACTGAAGCTTTCTTT.